This T cell receptor beta chain emerged from a study of fetal regulatory T cell absence and autoimmunity. Study-wide context: Exocrine pancreas autoimmunity occurred in IPEX patients lacking clinical diabetes.

Between the trimmed V and J ends, which lost 1 base and 3 bases, there was a span of 10 bases. This CDR3 is 14 amino acids long. Germline loops: CDR1 SGDLS, CDR2 YYNGEE. Data came from immunoSEQ multiplex PCR; TCRdb stores just in-frame clones and leaves some out. The sample has about 50,000 clones; approximately 83% are singletons. The sample comprised cord blood. This chain links TRBV9 with TRBJ2-5, with D unresolved. This TCR came from a newborn boy with IPEX syndrome. This CDR3 reads CASSVSISEETQYF. CDR3 in DNA: TGTGCCAGCAGCGTAAGCATAAGCGAAGAGACCCAGTACTTC.